Shown below are 3 T cell receptor beta chains from a single sample sequenced in a study of T cell responses to AZD1222 COVID-19 vaccine. Produced via immunoSEQ multiplex PCR; TCRdb's table is partial and in-frame only. Of approximately 150,000 clones listed, roughly 93% were seen once; the top ten hold approximately 1%. The specimen comprised peripheral blood, sampled on day 0 of AZD1222 vaccination. The receptors were sampled from an adult in good health.

This clone was detected once. In DNA, the CDR3 is TGTGCCAGCTCACCACCGGTAGGACTAGGCACAGATACGCAGTATTTT. Protein sequence: CASSPPVGLGTDTQYF. The chain has TRBV18 and TRBJ2-3; 7 bases agree with TRBD2. The V segment lost 0 bases and the J segment 1 base; nucleotides outside the gene matches: 4. CDR3 length equals 16 residues. The germline V gene encodes CDR1 KGHSH and CDR2 LQKENI.

V is TRBV4-2 and J is TRBJ2-3; D is unclear. Germline CDR1 LGHNA, CDR2 YNFKEQ. CDR3 length equals 14 residues. With 1 base removed from V and 3 bases from J, the gap between germline ends came to 8 bases. CDR3 in amino acids: CASSQVIGTDTQYF. The CDR3 region has the DNA TGTGCCAGCAGCCAAGTTATCGGGACAGATACGCAGTATTTT.

This chain joins TRBV12-5 and TRBJ1-2; D may be TRBD1 (5 bases). Trimming took 7 bases from V and 6 from J, leaving 15 bases between them. Germline CDR1 and CDR2: LGHNT and FRNRAP. The CDR3 is 13 residues long. In DNA form, the CDR3 reads TGTGCTAGTGCTCCGGGGGTGCTCCATGGCTACACCTTC. Protein product: CASAPGVLHGYTF.